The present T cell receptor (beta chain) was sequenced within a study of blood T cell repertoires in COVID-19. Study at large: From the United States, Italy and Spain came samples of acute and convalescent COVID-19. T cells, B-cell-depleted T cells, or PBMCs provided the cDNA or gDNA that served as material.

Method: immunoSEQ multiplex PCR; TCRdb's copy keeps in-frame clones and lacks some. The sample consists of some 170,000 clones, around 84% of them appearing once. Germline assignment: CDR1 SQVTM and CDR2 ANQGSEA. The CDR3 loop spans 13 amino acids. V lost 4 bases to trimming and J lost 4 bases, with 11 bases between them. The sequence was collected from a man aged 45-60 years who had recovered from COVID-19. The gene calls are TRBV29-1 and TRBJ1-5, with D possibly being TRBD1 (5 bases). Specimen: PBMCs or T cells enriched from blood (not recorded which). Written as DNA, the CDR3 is TGCAGCGTTGGGGGCGGGGGTAATCAGCCCCAGCATTTT. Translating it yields CSVGGGGNQPQHF.